Listed below are T cell receptor beta chains from one sample, sequenced in a study of human CD8 memory T cell subsets. TCRdb re-called the 5' RACE reads; every CDR3 protein appears as one record, without DNA. Across about 7,900 distinct CDR3 sequences, the top ten clones capture around a quarter of the sample. The sequencing sample was made of CD8+ T cells from PBMCs. Source of these receptors: a human donor in good health. CDR3s include the opening cysteine and the closing phenylalanine or tryptophan. Clone size is stated in some rows and not others, as once, few, many or a class when expanded.

clone_size	v_call	j_call	cdr3_aa
-	TRBV7-3	TRBJ2-2	CASSNRTGSTGELFF
-	TRBV29-1	TRBJ2-7	CSVEDDRERSYEQYF
-	TRBV5-1	TRBJ2-1	CASSHDPTGSTTNEQFF
-	TRBV7-9	TRBJ2-7	CASSIRGPYEQYF
-	TRBV11-2	TRBJ1-5	CASSLYAGGDQPQHF
-	TRBV7-9	TRBJ2-7	CASSITTGVTPKTYEQYF
-	TRBV14	TRBJ2-3	CASSQYPSGGDTQYF
-	TRBV7-9	TRBJ2-5	CASRPQGETQYF
medium-sized	TRBV30	TRBJ2-7	CAWSVPPGGSYEQYF
-	TRBV21-1	TRBJ2-2	CASSPLRGPNGELFF
-	TRBV27	TRBJ2-1	CASSLGRRDEQFF
-	TRBV28	TRBJ2-7	CASSFPSGTYEQYF
-	TRBV3-1	TRBJ2-7	CASSQDRGAGFYEQYF
-	TRBV14	TRBJ2-7	CASSQDIGGFFYEQYF
-	TRBV30	TRBJ2-2	CAWSRDTGLLAGGELFF
-	TRBV29-1	TRBJ2-1	CSVEGGDGDYNEQFF
-	TRBV29-1	TRBJ2-3	CSVTARESTDTQYF
-	TRBV15	TRBJ2-7	CATSRSDGEQYF
medium-sized	TRBV15	TRBJ1-2	CATSRTYRADYGYTF
-	TRBV6-1	TRBJ1-1	CASSPRGGLNTEAFF
-	TRBV12-5	TRBJ2-5	CASGQSGGQETQYF
-	TRBV5-4	TRBJ2-7	CASSFSTTVEQYF
-	TRBV20-1	TRBJ2-1	CSARPILGLAWNEQFF
-	TRBV28	TRBJ2-7	CASRLTSGSGVHEQYF
-	TRBV7-9	TRBJ2-7	CASSSTGYEQYF
-	TRBV5-5	TRBJ2-7	CASSLDWTAYEQYF
-	TRBV20-1	TRBJ1-2	CSAPELLGGDGYTF
-	TRBV9	TRBJ2-2	CASSPRPGGTDTGELFF
medium-sized	TRBV6-4	TRBJ1-1	CASSGFQVWGRGEAFF
-	TRBV7-9	TRBJ2-3	CASSSFEGLALQADTQYF
-	TRBV19	TRBJ2-1	CASSISPNEQFF
medium-sized	TRBV5-1	TRBJ1-1	CASSLGILGDTEAFF
-	TRBV9	TRBJ2-1	CASSVLGLAGGPTDEQFF
-	TRBV5-1	TRBJ2-7	CASSLGRNYEQYF
-	TRBV7-9	TRBJ1-4	CASSLPPRGPNEKLFF
-	TRBV5-1	TRBJ2-7	CASRVGGTYEQYF
-	TRBV6-2/TRBV6-3	TRBJ2-5	CASSGGVGPQPIQETQYF
medium-sized	TRBV5-8	TRBJ1-2	CASSSDDSTFFYGYTF
-	TRBV6-6	TRBJ2-1	CASSYATYNEQFF
-	TRBV28	TRBJ2-1	CASWPRSTSNEQFF
-	TRBV28	TRBJ2-7	CASSFLQGDEQYF
-	TRBV7-3	TRBJ2-5	CASSQGAGPQETQYF
-	TRBV24-1	TRBJ1-2	CATSDTAFNYGYTF
-	TRBV28	TRBJ2-5	CASSFSGLQRLETQYF
-	TRBV30	TRBJ1-1	CAWVPLDLNTEAFF
-	TRBV11-2	TRBJ2-7	CASSLLGGQLYEQYF
-	TRBV29-1	TRBJ2-5	CSVDDTDSPGRQETQYF
-	TRBV28	TRBJ2-3	CASSLEASGMRTPSTDTQYF
-	TRBV12-3/TRBV12-4	TRBJ2-7	CASSLSGSYEQYF